A single sample is the source of the 17 T cell receptor beta chains below, sequenced in a study of Graves' ophthalmopathy and Graves' hyperthyroidism. Amplification of the TCR beta CDR3 regions used RNA transcripts (as template). RT-PCR in the first round used HTBI primers; a second-round multiplex PCR followed. In TCRdb, the multiplex PCR reads were re-called with MiXCR into one record per CDR3 protein. The sample includes approximately 410,000 distinct CDR3 sequences, 15% to 17% of them seen just once. The sequencing input was peripheral blood. These receptors came from a woman aged 18-30 years with stable Graves' hyperthyroidism.

This clonotype was detected ten times or more. CDR3 DNA: TGTGCCAGCGATACAGGGGCAGCCGAGCAGTACTTC. This sequence encodes CASDTGAAEQYF. This sequence joins TRBV12-3 or TRBV12-4 and TRBJ2-7; 7 nucleotides agree with TRBD1. CDR3 length equals 12 residues. V trimming: 8 bases; J trimming: 6 bases; junction bases outside the gene matches: 7.

This clonotype was counted many times. The V gene is TRBV20-1, the J gene TRBJ2-7; 8 bases fit TRBD2. V gave up 0 bases and J gave up 6 bases; unmatched junction bases: 13. Germline V gene sequence: CDR1 DFQATT, CDR2 SNEGSKA (reference sequence). CDR3 length equals 16 residues. The CDR3 region has the DNA TGCAGTGCTAGAGATTTCGGGAGGGGGACTCGTGCCGAGCAGTACTTC. It codes for CSARDFGRGTRAEQYF.

Ten or more counts support this clonotype. The V call is TRBV20-1, the J call TRBJ2-7; TRBD2 is a possible D gene (5 bases). CDR1 and CDR2 from the germline V gene are DFQATT and SNEGSKA (reference sequence). V was clipped by 5 bases and J by 9 bases, with 23 bases between them. This CDR3 spans 14 amino acids. CDR3 DNA sequence: TGCAGTGCTCGGAGGCAGGACCATCCTGCGGGGCAGTACTTC. Translated: CSARRQDHPAGQYF.

The J gene is TRBJ2-2, the V gene TRBV3-1, with D uncertain. The CDR3 consists of 12 residues. The germline gives CDR1 LGHDT, CDR2 YNNKEL (reference sequence). V was shortened by 0 bases and J by 7 bases, with 3 bases between the two germline ends. The DNA of the CDR3 is TGTGCCAGCAGCCAAGAGGTCGGGGAGCTGTTTTTT. This sequence encodes CASSQEVGELFF. The variable domain in full, completed from reference TRBV3-1 and TRBJ2-2, reads DTAVSQTPKYLVTQMGNDKSIKCEQNLGHDTMYWYKQDSKKFLKIMFSYNNKELIINETVPNRFSPKSPDKAHLNLHINSLELGDSAVYFCASSQEVGELFFGEGSRLTVL.

This clonotype showed up many times. The rearrangement uses TRBV19 and TRBJ1-1; no firm D call. V lost 2 bases, J lost 0 bases, and 7 bases lay in between. CDR3 length equals 14 residues. Germline V gene lookup returns CDR1 LNHDA and CDR2 SQIVND (reference sequence). The CDR3, as DNA: TGTGCCAGTAGTATAACACCCATGAACACTGAAGCTTTCTTT. This encodes CASSITPMNTEAFF.

This clonotype was detected a few times. The gene calls are TRBV4-1 and TRBJ1-2; 10 nucleotides align to TRBD1. The CDR3 covers 15 residues. Per germline, CDR1 MGHRA and CDR2 YSYEKL. J gave up 2 bases and V 3 bases, and 3 bases lay outside the gene matches. CDR3 DNA: TGCGCCAGCAGCCACGCGGGACAGGGGAACTATGGCTACACCTTC. It specifies CASSHAGQGNYGYTF.

This clonotype has at least ten counts. The genes are TRBV25-1 and TRBJ2-3; 10 bases are a match to TRBD2. The V segment lost 1 base and the J segment 7 bases; nucleotides outside the gene matches: 5. CDR1 and CDR2 from the germline V gene are MGHDK and SYGVNS. The CDR3 extends over 15 amino acids. This chain's CDR3 is CASSELGTSVYTQYF. CDR3 DNA sequence: TGTGCCAGCAGTGAATTGGGGACTAGCGTCTATACGCAGTATTTT.

This clonotype appeared many times. V is TRBV29-1 and J is TRBJ1-6, with 10 bases aligning to TRBD1. Germline V lookup: CDR1 SQVTM, CDR2 ANQGSEA. There are 11 residues in the CDR3. Trimming cost V 6 bases and J 13 bases; bases outside gene matches: 3. CDR3 DNA sequence: TGCAGCGTCGGGGACAGGGGTCCCCTCCACTTT. Amino acids: CSVGDRGPLHF.

Turning to this clonotype: A much bigger clone sits one base away, suggesting this may be a read error. The chain links TRBV27 to TRBJ1-5, with 8 bases fitting TRBD1. The CDR3 has 15 amino acids. Germline V CDR1 and CDR2: MNHEY, SMNVEV (reference sequence). Written as DNA, the CDR3 is TGTGCCAGCAGTCCGTTGGACAGGGACAATCAGCCCCAGAATTTT. As protein: CASSPLDRDNQPQNF.

V usage is TRBV5-1 and J usage is TRBJ2-5; unclear D gene. Germline V CDR1 and CDR2: SGHRS, YFSETQ. CDR3 length equals 11 residues. Trimming pared 0 bases from V and 6 bases from J, leaving 3 bases between. DNA for the CDR3: TGCGCCAGCAGCTTGGATAAGACCCAGTACTTC. This gives the protein CASSLDKTQYF. The full variable domain, its missing parts supplied by reference TRBV5-1 and TRBJ2-5, is KAGVTQTPRYLIKTRGQQVTLSCSPISGHRSVSWYQQTPGQGLQFLFEYFSETQRNKGNFPGRFSGRQFSNSRSEMNVSTLELGDSALYLCASSLDKTQYFGPGTRLLVL.

In its sample, this clonotype was seen many times. The rearrangement uses TRBV20-1 and TRBJ1-3; D is uncertain. Per germline, CDR1 DFQATT and CDR2 SNEGSKA (reference sequence). Trimming stripped 2 bases from V and 0 bases from J, with 14 bases between. This CDR3 has 16 amino acids. CDR3 DNA sequence: TGCAGTGCTAGAAATCCCCGGCTGAACTCTGGAAACACCATATATTTT. Amino acid sequence: CSARNPRLNSGNTIYF.

Ten or more counts support this clonotype. The chain employs TRBV19 and TRBJ2-2, with 9 bases that match TRBD1. J was trimmed by 4 bases and V by 7 bases; bases with no gene match: 7. Germline values: CDR1 LNHDA, CDR2 SQIVND (reference sequence). This CDR3 has 15 amino acids. The CDR3 sequence: CASIGTGSSTGELFF. The CDR3 DNA reads as TGTGCCAGTATCGGGACAGGGAGTTCCACCGGGGAGCTGTTTTTT. The full variable domain, in which reference TRBV19 and TRBJ2-2 provide the parts outside the CDR3, is DGGITQSPKYLFRKEGQNVTLSCEQNLNHDAMYWYRQDPGQGLRLIYYSQIVNDFQKGDIAEGYSVSREKKESFPLTVTSAQKNPTAFYLCASIGTGSSTGELFFGEGSRLTVL.

This clonotype was picked up many times. This chain connects TRBV19 to TRBJ1-1; maybe TRBD1 (5 bases). Germline loops: CDR1 LNHDA, CDR2 SQIVND (reference sequence). This CDR3 has 15 amino acids. Trimming removed 7 bases at V and 1 base at J, with 16 bases between. CDR3 in DNA: TGTGCCAGTATTGGGAGGGGCGCTACGAACACTGAAGCTTTCTTT. The encoded protein is CASIGRGATNTEAFF.

This clonotype appeared many times. The rearrangement uses TRBV2 and TRBJ2-4; D possibly corresponds to TRBD2 (6 bases). The CDR3 contains 16 residues. Germline loops: CDR1 SNHLY, CDR2 FYNNEI. The V gene lost 4 bases and the J gene lost 1 base, with 14 bases spanning the gap. CDR3 in amino acids: CASSVGGAKAKNIQYF. The CDR3 DNA follows: TGTGCCAGCAGTGTAGGAGGGGCGAAGGCCAAAAACATTCAGTACTTC.

This clonotype was found many times. This sequence joins TRBV27 and TRBJ2-5; TRBD2 aligns across 8 bases. Unmatched junction bases numbered 10, after V lost 5 bases and J lost 2 bases. CDR1 and CDR2 (germline): MNHEY, SMNVEV (reference sequence). The CDR3 has 16 amino acids. In nucleotides, the CDR3 is TGTGCCAGCAGTCCCAGCCAGGGCGGGGGGCAAGAGACCCAGTACTTC. This codes for CASSPSQGGGQETQYF.

The chain joins TRBV27 to TRBJ1-1; 8 bases line up with TRBD1. The CDR3 runs to 16 residues. Germline values: CDR1 MNHEY, CDR2 SMNVEV (reference sequence). J gave up 7 bases and V 3 bases, and 13 bases lay outside the gene matches. The CDR3 loop reads CASSLSDRGLVIEAFF. The CDR3 region has the DNA TGTGCCAGCAGTTTGTCAGACAGGGGATTGGTCATTGAAGCTTTCTTT.

Ten or more counts support this clonotype. The chain has TRBV12-3 or TRBV12-4 and TRBJ1-5; D gene uncertain. V lost 7 bases to trimming and J lost 9 bases, with 16 bases between them. This CDR3 is 13 amino acids long. CDR3 amino acids: CASTPAATRPQHF. The CDR3 nucleotides are TGTGCCAGCACCCCGGCGGCCACCAGGCCCCAGCATTTT.